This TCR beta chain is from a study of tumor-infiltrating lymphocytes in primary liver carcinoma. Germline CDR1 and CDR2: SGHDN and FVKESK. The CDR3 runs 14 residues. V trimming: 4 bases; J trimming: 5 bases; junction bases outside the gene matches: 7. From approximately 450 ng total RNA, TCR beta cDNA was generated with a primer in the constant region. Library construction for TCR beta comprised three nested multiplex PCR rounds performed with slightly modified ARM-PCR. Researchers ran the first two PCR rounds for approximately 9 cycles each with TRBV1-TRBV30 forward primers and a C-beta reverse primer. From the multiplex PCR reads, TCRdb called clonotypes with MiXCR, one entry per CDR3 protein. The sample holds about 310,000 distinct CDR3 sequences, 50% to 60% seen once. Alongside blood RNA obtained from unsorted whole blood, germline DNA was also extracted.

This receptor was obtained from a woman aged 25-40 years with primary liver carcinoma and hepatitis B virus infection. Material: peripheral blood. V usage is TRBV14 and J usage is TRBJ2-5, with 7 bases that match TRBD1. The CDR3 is CASSRATGFETQYF. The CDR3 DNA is TGTGCCAGCAGCCGCGCGACAGGGTTCGAGACCCAGTACTTC.